These T cell receptor beta chains were read from a single sample in a study of blood T cells in healthy people across ages. TCRdb re-derived calls from the 5' RACE reads in MiXCR, one entry per CDR3 protein. The data show about 780,000 distinct CDR3 sequences, more than 25% seen once. The sample was also reused in another study, on T cells of mothers and their children.

Sequencing was carried out using blood. These receptors all stem from a boy younger than 18 in good health. Both conserved end residues are trimmed from each CDR3.

TRBJ2-2	TRBV5-1	ASSRQDSNTGELF
TRBJ1-2	TRBV20-1	SPTGNYGYT
TRBJ2-6	TRBV7-2	TSSFRGTGWVLGANVLT
TRBJ2-1	TRBV11-2	ASSRTTPGTGDNEQF
TRBJ1-2	TRBV19	ASNRRNYGYT
TRBJ2-4	TRBV7-2	ASSPVYLAKNIQY
TRBJ2-5	TRBV28	ASSLSLAGEQETQY
-	TRBV7-2	ASTLVGPLGEQY
TRBJ2-6	TRBV3-1	ASSQDQGGRHSGANVLT
TRBJ1-4	TRBV11-2	ASSPRGQTNEKLF
TRBJ2-3	TRBV4-1	ASSQEPSGNRDTQY
-	TRBV2	ASRGDGNSYEQY
TRBJ2-7	TRBV6-5	ASSRWSGGLYEQY
TRBJ2-7	TRBV3-1	ASSQGGAIREQY
TRBJ2-1	TRBV7-9	ASSLEGTSESNEQF
TRBJ2-1	TRBV5-1	ASNSVAGGRNEQF
TRBJ1-2	TRBV4-2	ASSPGGRDYGYT
TRBJ2-6	TRBV30	AWTGANVLT
TRBJ2-5	TRBV5-5	ASSLWPASQETQY
TRBJ1-3	TRBV6-2/TRBV6-3	ASSLMTGSSGNTIY
TRBJ1-1	TRBV10-3	AISDRQGSTEAF
TRBJ1-1	TRBV12-3/TRBV12-4	ASSFNGGGPVEAF
TRBJ2-2	TRBV7-2	ASSWDSRGTGELF
TRBJ2-2	TRBV5-1	ASTPPGTGRSGELF
TRBJ1-1	TRBV2	ASSRVDIGDTEAF
TRBJ2-1	TRBV7-3	ASSVGGVDEQF
TRBJ2-5	TRBV9	ASSVEGGQEAQY
TRBJ1-2	TRBV6-2/TRBV6-3	ASSWGGIYGYT
TRBJ1-1	TRBV28	ASSLTYRGTEAF
TRBJ2-6	TRBV27	AMRGISSGANVLT
TRBJ1-2	TRBV10-3	AISEGDRVYYGYT
TRBJ2-2	TRBV20-1	SASPSSAANTGELF